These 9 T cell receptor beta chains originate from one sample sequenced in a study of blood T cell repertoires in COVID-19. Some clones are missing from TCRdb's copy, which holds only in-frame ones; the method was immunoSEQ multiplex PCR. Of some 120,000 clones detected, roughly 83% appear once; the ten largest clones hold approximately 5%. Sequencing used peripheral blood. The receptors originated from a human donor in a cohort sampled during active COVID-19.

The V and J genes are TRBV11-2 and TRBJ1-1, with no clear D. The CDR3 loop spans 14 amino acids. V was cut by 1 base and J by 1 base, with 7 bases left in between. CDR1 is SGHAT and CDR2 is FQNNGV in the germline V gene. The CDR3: CASSLGSGNTEAFF. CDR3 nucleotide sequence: TGTGCCAGCAGCTTAGGGTCAGGGAACACTGAAGCTTTCTTT.

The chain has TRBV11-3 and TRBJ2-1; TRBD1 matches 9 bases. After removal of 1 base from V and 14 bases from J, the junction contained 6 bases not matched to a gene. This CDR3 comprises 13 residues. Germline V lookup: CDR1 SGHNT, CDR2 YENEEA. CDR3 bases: TGTGCCAGCAGCTTAGTGGGGGACAGGGCTAAGTTCTTC. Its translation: CASSLVGDRAKFF. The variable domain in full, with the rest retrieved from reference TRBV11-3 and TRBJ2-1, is EAGVVQSPRYKIIEKKQPVAFWCNPISGHNTLYWYLQNLGQGPELLIRYENEEAVDDSQLPKDRFSAERLKGVDSTLKIQPAELGDSAVYLCASSLVGDRAKFFGPGTRLTVL.

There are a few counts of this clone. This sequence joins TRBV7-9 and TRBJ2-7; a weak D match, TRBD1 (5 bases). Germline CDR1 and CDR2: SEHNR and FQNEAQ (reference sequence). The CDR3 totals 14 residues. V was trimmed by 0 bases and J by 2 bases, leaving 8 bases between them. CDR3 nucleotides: TGTGCCAGCAGCTTAGCGACAGAAGCCTACGAGCAGTACTTC. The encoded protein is CASSLATEAYEQYF.

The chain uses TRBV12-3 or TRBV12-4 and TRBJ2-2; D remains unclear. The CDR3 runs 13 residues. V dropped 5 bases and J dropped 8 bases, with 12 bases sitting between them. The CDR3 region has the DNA TGTGCCAGCAGTCCCTTACATTGGGGGGAGCTGTTTTTT. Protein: CASSPLHWGELFF.

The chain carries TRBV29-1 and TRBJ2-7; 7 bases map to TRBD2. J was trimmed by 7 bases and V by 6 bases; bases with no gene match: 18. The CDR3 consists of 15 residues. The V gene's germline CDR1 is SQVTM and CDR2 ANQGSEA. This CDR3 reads CSVVGRLAGTGEQYF. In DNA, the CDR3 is TGCAGCGTCGTAGGGCGACTAGCAGGGACGGGAGAGCAGTACTTC.

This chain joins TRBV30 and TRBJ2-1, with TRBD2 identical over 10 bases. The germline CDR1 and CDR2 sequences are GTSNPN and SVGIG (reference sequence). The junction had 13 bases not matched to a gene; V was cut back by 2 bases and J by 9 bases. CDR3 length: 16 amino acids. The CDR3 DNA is TGTGCCTGGAGTTTGGGCCTAGCGGGAGTGTTGAGTGAGCAGTTCTTC. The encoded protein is CAWSLGLAGVLSEQFF. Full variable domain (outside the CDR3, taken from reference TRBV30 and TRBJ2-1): SQTIHQWPATLVQPVGSPLSLECTVEGTSNPNLYWYRQAAGRGLQLLFYSVGIGQISSEVPQNLSASRPQDRQFILSSKKLLLSDSGFYLCAWSLGLAGVLSEQFFGPGTRLTVL.

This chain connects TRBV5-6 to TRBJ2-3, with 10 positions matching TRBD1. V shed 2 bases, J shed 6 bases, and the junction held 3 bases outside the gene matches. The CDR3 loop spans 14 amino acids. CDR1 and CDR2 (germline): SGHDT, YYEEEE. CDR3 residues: CASSFGQGDDTQYF. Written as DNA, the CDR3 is TGTGCCAGCAGCTTCGGACAGGGGGACGATACGCAGTATTTT.

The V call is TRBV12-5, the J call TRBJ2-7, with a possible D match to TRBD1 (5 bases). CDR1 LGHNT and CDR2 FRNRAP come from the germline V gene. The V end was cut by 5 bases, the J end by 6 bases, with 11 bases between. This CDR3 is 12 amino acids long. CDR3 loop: CASGVRQSEQYF. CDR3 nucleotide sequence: TGTGCTAGTGGTGTACGACAGAGCGAGCAGTACTTC. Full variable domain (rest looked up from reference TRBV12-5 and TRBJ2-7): DARVTQTPRHKVTEMGQEVTMRCQPILGHNTVFWYRQTMMQGLELLAYFRNRAPLDDSGMPKDRFSAEMPDATLATLKIQPSEPRDSAVYFCASGVRQSEQYFGPGTRLTVT.

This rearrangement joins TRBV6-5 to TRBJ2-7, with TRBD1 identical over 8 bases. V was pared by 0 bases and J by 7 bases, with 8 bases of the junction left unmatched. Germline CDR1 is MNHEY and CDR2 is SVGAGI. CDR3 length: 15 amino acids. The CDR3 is CASSYSNSGGGEQYF. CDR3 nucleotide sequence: TGTGCCAGCAGTTACTCGAATTCAGGGGGCGGTGAGCAGTACTTC.